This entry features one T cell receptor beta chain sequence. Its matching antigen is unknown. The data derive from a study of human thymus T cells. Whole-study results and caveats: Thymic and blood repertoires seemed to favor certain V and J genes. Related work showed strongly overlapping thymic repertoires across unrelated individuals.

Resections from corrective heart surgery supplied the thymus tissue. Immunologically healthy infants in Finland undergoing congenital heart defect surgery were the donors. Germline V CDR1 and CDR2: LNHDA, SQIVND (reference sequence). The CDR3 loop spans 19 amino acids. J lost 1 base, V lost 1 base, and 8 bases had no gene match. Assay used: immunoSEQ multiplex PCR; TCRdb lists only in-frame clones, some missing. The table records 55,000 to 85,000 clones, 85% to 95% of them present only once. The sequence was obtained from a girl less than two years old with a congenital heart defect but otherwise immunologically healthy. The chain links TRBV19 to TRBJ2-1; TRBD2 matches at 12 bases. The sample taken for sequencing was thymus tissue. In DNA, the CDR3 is TGTGCCAGTAGTATAGGACTAGCGGGAGTACAAGAATCCTACAATGAGCAGTTCTTC. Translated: CASSIGLAGVQESYNEQFF.